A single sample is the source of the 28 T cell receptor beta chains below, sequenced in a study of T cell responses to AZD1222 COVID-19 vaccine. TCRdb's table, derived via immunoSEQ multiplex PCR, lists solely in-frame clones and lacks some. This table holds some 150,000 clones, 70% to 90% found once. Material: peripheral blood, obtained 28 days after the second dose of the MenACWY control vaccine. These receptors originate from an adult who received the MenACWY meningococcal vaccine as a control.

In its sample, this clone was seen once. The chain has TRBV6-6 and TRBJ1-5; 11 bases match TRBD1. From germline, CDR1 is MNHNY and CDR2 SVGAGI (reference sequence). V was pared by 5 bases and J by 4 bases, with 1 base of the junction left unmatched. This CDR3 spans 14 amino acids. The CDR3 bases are TGTGCCAGCAGTGGACAGGGGGCGAATCAGCCCCAGCATTTT. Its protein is CASSGQGANQPQHF.

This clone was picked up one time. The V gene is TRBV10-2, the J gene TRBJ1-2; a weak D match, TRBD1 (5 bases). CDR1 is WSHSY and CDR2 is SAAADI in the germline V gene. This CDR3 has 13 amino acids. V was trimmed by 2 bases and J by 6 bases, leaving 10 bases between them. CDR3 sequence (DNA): TGCGCCAGCAGTGAGCGGGGGGGGAATGGCTACACCTTC. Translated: CASSERGGNGYTF.

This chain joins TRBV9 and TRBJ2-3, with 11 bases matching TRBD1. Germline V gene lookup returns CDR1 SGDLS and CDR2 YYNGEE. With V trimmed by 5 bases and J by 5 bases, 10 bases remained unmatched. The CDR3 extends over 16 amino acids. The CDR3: CASSYSRDRGIDTQYF. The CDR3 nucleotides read TGTGCCAGCAGTTATTCCCGGGACAGGGGGATAGATACGCAGTATTTT.

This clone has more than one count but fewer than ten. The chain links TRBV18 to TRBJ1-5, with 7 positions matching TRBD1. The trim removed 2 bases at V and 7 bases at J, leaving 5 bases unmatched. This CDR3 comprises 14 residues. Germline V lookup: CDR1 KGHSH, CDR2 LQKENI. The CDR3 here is CASSPDRVRQPQHF. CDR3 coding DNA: TGTGCCAGCTCACCAGACAGGGTACGACAGCCCCAGCATTTT.

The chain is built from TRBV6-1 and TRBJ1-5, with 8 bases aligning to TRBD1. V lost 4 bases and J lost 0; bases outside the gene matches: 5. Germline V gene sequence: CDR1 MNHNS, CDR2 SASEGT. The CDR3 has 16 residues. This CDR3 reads CASSGGQANSNQPQHF. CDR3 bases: TGTGCCAGCAGTGGGGGACAGGCCAATAGCAATCAGCCCCAGCATTTT.

Here the CDR3 DNA reads TGTGCCAGCAGCTTGGGACGGGACAGGGTAAGCGATGAGCAGTTCTTC. Protein: CASSLGRDRVSDEQFF. The chain links TRBV11-3 to TRBJ2-1, with 9 bases identical to TRBD1. The CDR3 runs 16 residues. The trim removed 3 bases at V and 8 bases at J, leaving 11 bases unmatched. Germline values: CDR1 SGHNT, CDR2 YENEEA.

The CDR3 region is CASSQDRAGEGAIYGYTF. CDR3 coding DNA: TGCGCCAGCAGCCAAGATAGGGCGGGGGAGGGGGCAATCTATGGCTACACCTTC. V usage is TRBV4-1 and J usage is TRBJ1-2; 7 positions match TRBD1. The germline CDR1 and CDR2 sequences are MGHRA and YSYEKL. There are 18 residues in the CDR3. Trimming took 0 bases from V and 4 from J; bases not matched to a gene: 14.

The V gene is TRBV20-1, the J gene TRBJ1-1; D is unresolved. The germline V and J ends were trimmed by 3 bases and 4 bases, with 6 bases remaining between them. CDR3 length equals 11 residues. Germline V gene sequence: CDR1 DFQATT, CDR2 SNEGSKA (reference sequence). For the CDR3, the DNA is TGCAGTGCTAGGGCCCCCACTGAAGCTTTCTTT. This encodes CSARAPTEAFF.

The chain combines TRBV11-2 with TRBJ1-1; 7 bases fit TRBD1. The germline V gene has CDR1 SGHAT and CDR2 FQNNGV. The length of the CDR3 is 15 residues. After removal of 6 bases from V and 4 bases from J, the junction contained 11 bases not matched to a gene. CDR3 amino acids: CASRSDRVILTEAFF. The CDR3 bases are TGTGCCAGCAGATCTGACAGGGTGATTCTCACTGAAGCTTTCTTT.

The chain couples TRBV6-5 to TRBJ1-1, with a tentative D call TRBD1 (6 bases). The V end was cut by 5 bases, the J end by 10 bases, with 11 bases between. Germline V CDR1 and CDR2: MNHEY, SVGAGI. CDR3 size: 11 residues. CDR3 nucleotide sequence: TGTGCCAGCAGTACAGGGCGGACAGCTTTCTTT. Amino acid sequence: CASSTGRTAFF.

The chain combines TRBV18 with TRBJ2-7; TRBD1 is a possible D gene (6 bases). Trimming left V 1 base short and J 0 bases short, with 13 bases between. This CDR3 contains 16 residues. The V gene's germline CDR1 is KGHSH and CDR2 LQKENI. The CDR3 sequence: CASSPRDRDTSYEQYV. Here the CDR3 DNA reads TGTGCCAGCTCACCACGAGACCGGGACACCTCCTACGAGCAGTACGTC.

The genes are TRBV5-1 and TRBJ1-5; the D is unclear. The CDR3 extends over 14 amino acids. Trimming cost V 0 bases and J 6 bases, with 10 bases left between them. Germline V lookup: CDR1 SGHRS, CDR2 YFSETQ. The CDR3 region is CASSLDTGSQPQHF. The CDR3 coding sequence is TGCGCCAGCAGCTTGGATACGGGAAGTCAGCCCCAGCATTTT.

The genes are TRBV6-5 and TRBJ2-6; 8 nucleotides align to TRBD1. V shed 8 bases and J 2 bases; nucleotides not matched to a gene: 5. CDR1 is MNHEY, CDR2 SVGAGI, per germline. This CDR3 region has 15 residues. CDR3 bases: TGTGCCAGCGCCCGACAGGGGACTGGGGCCAACGTCCTGACTTTC. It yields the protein CASARQGTGANVLTF.

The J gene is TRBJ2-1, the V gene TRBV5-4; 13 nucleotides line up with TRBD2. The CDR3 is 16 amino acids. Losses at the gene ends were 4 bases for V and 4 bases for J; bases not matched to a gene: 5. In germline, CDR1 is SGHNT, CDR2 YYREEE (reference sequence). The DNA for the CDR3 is TGTGCCAGCAGCAACGGACTAGCGGGAGAGTACAATGAGCAGTTCTTC. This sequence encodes CASSNGLAGEYNEQFF.

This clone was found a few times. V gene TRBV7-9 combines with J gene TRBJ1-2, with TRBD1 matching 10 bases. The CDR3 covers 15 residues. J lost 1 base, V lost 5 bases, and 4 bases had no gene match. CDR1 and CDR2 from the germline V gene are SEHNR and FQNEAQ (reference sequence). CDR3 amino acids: CASSLGQGDNYGYTF. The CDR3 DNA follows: TGTGCCAGCAGCCTTGGACAGGGGGATAACTATGGCTACACCTTC.

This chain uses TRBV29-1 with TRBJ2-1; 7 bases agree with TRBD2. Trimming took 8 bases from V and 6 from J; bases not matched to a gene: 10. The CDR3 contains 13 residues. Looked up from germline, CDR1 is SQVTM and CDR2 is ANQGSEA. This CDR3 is CSSSGTVGNEQFF. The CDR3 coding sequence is TGCAGCTCAAGCGGGACCGTAGGCAATGAGCAGTTCTTC.

For the CDR3, the DNA is TGTGCCACCAGTGAACCGGGGAGCACAGATACGCAGTATTTT. This translates into CATSEPGSTDTQYF. This chain joins TRBV24-1 and TRBJ2-3; maybe TRBD2 (5 bases). Germline V lookup: CDR1 KGHDR, CDR2 SFDVKD. The V gene lost 4 bases and the J gene lost 0 bases, with 7 bases spanning the gap. The CDR3 length is 14 residues.

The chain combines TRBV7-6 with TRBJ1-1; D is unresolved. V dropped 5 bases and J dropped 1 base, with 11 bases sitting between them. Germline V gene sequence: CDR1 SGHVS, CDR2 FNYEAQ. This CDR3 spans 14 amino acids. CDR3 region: CASSPPIPNTEAFF. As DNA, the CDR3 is TGTGCCAGCAGCCCCCCTATACCGAACACTGAAGCTTTCTTT.

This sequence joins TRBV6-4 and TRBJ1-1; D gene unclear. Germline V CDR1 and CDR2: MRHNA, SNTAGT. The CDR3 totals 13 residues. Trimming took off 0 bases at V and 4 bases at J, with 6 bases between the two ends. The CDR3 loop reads CASSDSGFTEAFF. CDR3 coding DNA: TGTGCCAGCAGTGACTCTGGATTCACTGAAGCTTTCTTT.

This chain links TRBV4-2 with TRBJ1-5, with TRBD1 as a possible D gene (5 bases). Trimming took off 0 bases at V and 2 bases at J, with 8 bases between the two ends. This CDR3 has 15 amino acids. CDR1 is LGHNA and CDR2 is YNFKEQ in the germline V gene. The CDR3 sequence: CASSQEGRGNQPQHF. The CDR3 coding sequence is TGTGCCAGCAGCCAAGAAGGCAGGGGCAATCAGCCCCAGCATTTT.

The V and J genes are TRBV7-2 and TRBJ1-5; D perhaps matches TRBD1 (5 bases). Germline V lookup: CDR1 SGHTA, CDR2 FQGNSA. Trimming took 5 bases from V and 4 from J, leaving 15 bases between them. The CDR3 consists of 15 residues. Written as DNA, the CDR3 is TGTGCCAGCAGCCCCCACGGGGGTCCGAATCAGCCCCAGCATTTT. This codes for CASSPHGGPNQPQHF.

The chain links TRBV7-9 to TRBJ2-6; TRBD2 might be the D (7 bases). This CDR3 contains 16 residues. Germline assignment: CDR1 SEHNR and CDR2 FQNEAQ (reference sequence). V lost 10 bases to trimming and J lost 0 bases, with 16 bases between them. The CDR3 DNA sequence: TGTGCCACCGGGGGGCAGGGAATCTCTGGGGCCAACGTCCTGACTTTC. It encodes CATGGQGISGANVLTF.

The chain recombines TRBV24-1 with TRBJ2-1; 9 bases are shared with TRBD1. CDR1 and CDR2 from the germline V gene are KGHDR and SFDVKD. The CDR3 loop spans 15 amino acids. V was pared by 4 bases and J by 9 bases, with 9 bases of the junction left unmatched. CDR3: CATSELTGGKAEQFF. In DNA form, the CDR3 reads TGTGCCACCAGTGAACTGACAGGGGGAAAAGCTGAGCAGTTCTTC.

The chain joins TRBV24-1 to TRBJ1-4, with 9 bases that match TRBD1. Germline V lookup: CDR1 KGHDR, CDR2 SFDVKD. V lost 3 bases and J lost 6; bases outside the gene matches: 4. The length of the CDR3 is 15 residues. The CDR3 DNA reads TGTGCCACCAGTGATCCGGGACAGGGACATGAAAAACTGTTTTTT. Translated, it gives CATSDPGQGHEKLFF.

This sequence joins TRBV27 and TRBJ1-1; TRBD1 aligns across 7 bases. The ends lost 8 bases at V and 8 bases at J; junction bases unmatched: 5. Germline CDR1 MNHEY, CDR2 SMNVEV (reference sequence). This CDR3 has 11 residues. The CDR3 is CASHRGYEAFF. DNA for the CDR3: TGTGCCAGCCACAGGGGCTACGAAGCTTTCTTT.

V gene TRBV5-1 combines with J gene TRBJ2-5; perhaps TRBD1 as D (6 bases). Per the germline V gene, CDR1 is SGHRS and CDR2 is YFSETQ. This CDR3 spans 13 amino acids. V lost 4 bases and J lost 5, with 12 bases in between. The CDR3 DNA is TGCGCCAGCAGCCAACAGGGCGGCGAGACCCAGTACTTC. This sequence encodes CASSQQGGETQYF. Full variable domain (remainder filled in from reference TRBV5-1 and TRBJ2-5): KAGVTQTPRYLIKTRGQQVTLSCSPISGHRSVSWYQQTPGQGLQFLFEYFSETQRNKGNFPGRFSGRQFSNSRSEMNVSTLELGDSALYLCASSQQGGETQYFGPGTRLLVL.

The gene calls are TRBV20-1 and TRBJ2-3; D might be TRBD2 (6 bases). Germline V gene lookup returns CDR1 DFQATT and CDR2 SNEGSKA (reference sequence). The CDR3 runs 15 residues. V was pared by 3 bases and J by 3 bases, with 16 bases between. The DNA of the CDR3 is TGCAGTGCTAGTCCCGCTTGGCGGGGAACAGATACGCAGTATTTT. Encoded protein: CSASPAWRGTDTQYF.

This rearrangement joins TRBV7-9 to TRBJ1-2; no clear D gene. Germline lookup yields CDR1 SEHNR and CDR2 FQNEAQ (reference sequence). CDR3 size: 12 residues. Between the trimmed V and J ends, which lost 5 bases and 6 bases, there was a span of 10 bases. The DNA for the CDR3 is TGTGCCAGCAGCCGGGAGAGGGATGGCTACACCTTC. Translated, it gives CASSRERDGYTF.